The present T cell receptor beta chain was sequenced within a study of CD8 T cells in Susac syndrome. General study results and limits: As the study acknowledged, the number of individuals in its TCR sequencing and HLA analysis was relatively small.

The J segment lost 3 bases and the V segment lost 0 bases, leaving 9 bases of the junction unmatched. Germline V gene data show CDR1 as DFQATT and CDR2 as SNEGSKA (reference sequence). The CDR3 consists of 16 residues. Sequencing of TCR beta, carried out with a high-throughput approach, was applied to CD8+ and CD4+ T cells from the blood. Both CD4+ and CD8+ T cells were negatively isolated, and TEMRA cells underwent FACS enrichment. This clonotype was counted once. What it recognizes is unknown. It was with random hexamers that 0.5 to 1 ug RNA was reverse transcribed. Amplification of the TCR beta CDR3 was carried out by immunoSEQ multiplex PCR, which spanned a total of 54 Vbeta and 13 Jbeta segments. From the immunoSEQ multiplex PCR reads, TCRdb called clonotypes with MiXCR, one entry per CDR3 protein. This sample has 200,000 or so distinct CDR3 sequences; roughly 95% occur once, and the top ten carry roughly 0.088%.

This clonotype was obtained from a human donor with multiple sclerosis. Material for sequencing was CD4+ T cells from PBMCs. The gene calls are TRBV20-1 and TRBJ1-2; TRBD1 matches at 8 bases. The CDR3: CSARDTGQGSYYGYTF. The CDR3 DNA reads TGCAGTGCTAGAGATACAGGACAGGGATCCTACTATGGCTACACCTTC.